The present T cell receptor (beta chain) was sequenced within a study of blood T cell repertoires in COVID-19. Study as a whole: COVID-19 samples collected from the United States, Italy and Spain covered acute and convalescent phases. From T cells, B-cell-depleted T cells, or PBMCs came the material, which was cDNA or gDNA.

Trimming cost V 6 bases and J 3 bases, with 18 bases left between them. CDR3 length equals 15 residues. Looked up from germline, CDR1 is MGHRA and CDR2 is YSYEKL. Original handling: The authors estimated nucleated cell counts from reference gene primer amplification. Assay: immunoSEQ multiplex PCR; the TCRdb copy retains only in-frame clones and omits some. The V and J calls and clone size come from that table; D and trimming were worked out from the DNA. The repertoire holds tens of thousands of clones, 75% to 85% seen once, with 20% to 25% in the top ten. The sequence was obtained from a woman between 65 and 79 years old with acute or convalescent COVID-19. V gene TRBV4-1 combines with J gene TRBJ2-7; a weak D match, TRBD1 (7 bases). Material: peripheral blood. The CDR3 region has the DNA TGCGCCAGCAGATGGGCGGCGGGACAGCTCTACGAGCAGTACTTC. Translation gives CASRWAAGQLYEQYF.